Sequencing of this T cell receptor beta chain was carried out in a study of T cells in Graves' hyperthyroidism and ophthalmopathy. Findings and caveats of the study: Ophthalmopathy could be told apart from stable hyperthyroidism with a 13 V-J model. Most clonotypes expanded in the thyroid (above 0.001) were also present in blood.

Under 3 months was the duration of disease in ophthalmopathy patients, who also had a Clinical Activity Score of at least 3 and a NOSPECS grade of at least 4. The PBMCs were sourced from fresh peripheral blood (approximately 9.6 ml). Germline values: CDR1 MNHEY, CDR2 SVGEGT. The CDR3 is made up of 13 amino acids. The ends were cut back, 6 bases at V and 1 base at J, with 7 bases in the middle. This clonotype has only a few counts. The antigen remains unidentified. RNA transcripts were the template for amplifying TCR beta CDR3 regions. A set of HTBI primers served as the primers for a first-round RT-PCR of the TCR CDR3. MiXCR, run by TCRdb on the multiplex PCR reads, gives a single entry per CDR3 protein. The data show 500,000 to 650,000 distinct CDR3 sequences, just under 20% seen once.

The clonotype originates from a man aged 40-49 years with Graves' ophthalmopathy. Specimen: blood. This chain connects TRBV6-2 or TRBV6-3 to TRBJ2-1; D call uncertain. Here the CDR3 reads CASSDPSYNEQFF. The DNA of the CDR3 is TGTGCCAGCAGCGACCCTTCCTACAATGAGCAGTTCTTC.